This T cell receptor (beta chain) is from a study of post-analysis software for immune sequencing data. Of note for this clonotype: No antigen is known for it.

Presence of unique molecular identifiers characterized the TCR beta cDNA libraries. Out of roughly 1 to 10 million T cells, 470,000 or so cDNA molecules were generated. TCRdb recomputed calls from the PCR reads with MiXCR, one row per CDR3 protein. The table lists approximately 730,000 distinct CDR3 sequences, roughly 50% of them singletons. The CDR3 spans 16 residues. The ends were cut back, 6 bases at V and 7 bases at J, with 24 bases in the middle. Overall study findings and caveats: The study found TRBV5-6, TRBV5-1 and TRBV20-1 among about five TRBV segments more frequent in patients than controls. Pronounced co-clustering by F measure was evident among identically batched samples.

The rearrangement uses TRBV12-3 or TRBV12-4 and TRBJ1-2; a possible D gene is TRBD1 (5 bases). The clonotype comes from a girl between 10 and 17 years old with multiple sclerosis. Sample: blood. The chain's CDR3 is CASRKAQAPLGVGYTF. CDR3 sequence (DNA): TGTGCCAGCAGGAAGGCTCAAGCTCCTCTAGGGGTTGGCTACACCTTC.